These T cell receptor beta chains were read from a single sample in a study of blood T cell repertoires in COVID-19. Some clones are missing from TCRdb's copy, which holds only in-frame ones; the method was immunoSEQ multiplex PCR. The profile shows 65,000 to 100,000 clones, 70% to 90% of them singletons. Sequencing used peripheral blood. The source of these receptors is an elderly woman with acute or convalescent COVID-19. Both conserved end residues are part of each CDR3. D genes are given only for firm matches. The size of a clone is reported for some rows only, either as once, few or many, or as a class for expanded clones.

size,D,V,J,CDR3,DNA
-,TRBD2,TRBV11-3,TRBJ2-1,CASSSPVRGGTDEQFF,TGTGCCAGCAGCTCTCCCGTGCGGGGGGGGACGGATGAGCAGTTCTTC
-,-,TRBV11-3,TRBJ2-1,CASSLDWGDEQFF,TGTGCCAGCAGCTTAGACTGGGGGGATGAGCAGTTCTTC
-,TRBD2,TRBV7-9,TRBJ2-1,CASSLIGGKNNEQFF,TGTGCCAGCAGCTTAATCGGGGGGAAGAACAATGAGCAGTTCTTC
-,TRBD1,TRBV5-4,TRBJ1-3,CASTETGAGNTIYF,TGTGCCAGCACCGAGACAGGGGCTGGAAACACCATATATTTT
-,TRBD1,TRBV29-1,TRBJ2-7,CSVETSDRPSSYEQYF,TGCAGCGTTGAAACATCGGACAGGCCGAGCTCCTACGAGCAGTACTTC
-,-,TRBV7-3,TRBJ1-2,CASSPTEGYSLTF,TGTGCCAGCAGCCCTACGGAGGGTTATTCGCTCACCTTC
-,-,TRBV11-3,TRBJ1-6,CASSRGSDNSPLHF,TGTGCCAGCAGCAGGGGAAGCGATAATTCACCCCTCCACTTT
-,-,TRBV15,TRBJ2-5,CATRRGAGETQYF,TGTGCCACTCGTCGGGGAGCTGGAGAGACCCAGTACTTC
-,TRBD2,TRBV11-2,TRBJ2-7,CASSSRGGAYEQYF,TGTGCCAGCAGCTCACGGGGGGGCGCGTACGAGCAGTACTTC
-,TRBD2,TRBV28,TRBJ2-3,CASSVAGNTDTQYF,TGTGCCAGCAGTGTAGCGGGGAACACAGATACGCAGTATTTT
-,-,TRBV7-3,TRBJ1-4,CASSLAGSSTNEKLFF,TGTGCCAGCAGCCTAGCGGGTAGCTCGACTAATGAAAAACTGTTTTTT
-,TRBD1,TRBV5-6,TRBJ2-1,CASSLRDRGSYNEQFF,TGTGCCAGCAGCTTAAGGGACAGGGGATCCTACAATGAGCAGTTCTTC
-,-,TRBV6-6,TRBJ1-1,CASSQSNTEAFF,TGTGCCAGCAGCCAGTCAAACACTGAAGCTTTCTTT
few,-,TRBV20-1,TRBJ2-7,CSASLPGTYEQYF,TGCAGTGCTAGTTTACCGGGGACTTACGAGCAGTACTTC
-,TRBD2,TRBV4-3,TRBJ2-3,CASSQEVGRGGPGTDTQYF,TGCGCCAGCAGCCAAGAAGTGGGGCGGGGGGGACCAGGCACAGATACGCAGTATTTT
-,-,TRBV7-9,TRBJ2-2,CASSLATGVTTGELFF,TGTGCCAGCAGCTTAGCTACGGGGGTGACCACCGGGGAGCTGTTTTTT
-,-,TRBV5-4,TRBJ1-3,CASSRQSLGNTIYF,TGTGCCAGCAGCCGACAGAGTCTCGGAAACACCATATATTTT
-,TRBD2,TRBV19,TRBJ2-3,CASSYLAGGTTSTDTQYF,TGTGCCAGTAGTTATCTAGCGGGGGGGACCACTAGCACAGATACGCAGTATTTT
-,TRBD1,TRBV23-1,TRBJ2-2,CASRNGQGPSTGELFF,TGCGCCAGCAGAAATGGACAGGGGCCAAGCACCGGGGAGCTGTTTTTT
-,TRBD2,TRBV4-3,TRBJ2-1,CASSQDSSRGEGRRWKNEQFF,TGCGCCAGCAGCCAAGACTCCTCGAGAGGGGAGGGGAGGAGGTGGAAGAATGAGCAGTTCTTC
-,TRBD2,TRBV7-6,TRBJ2-1,CASSLGGTLSGVYNEQFF,TGTGCCAGCAGCTTAGGGGGTACCTTGAGCGGGGTCTACAATGAGCAGTTCTTC
-,-,TRBV4-2,TRBJ1-4,CASSQFYPGLVNEKLFF,TGTGCCAGCAGCCAGTTCTACCCAGGACTGGTAAATGAAAAACTGTTTTTT
once,-,TRBV29-1,TRBJ1-3,CSVNLGDTIYF,TGCAGCGTTAACTTAGGGGACACCATATATTTT
-,TRBD2,TRBV11-3,TRBJ2-7,CASSLTAGVYEQYF,TGTGCCAGCAGCTTAACAGCGGGGGTGTACGAGCAGTACTTC
-,TRBD2,TRBV2,TRBJ2-5,CASSEVAGVQETQYF,TGTGCCAGCAGTGAGGTAGCGGGGGTTCAAGAGACCCAGTACTTC
-,-,TRBV30,TRBJ1-2,CAWRKGGYGYTF,TGTGCCTGGAGGAAAGGAGGTTATGGCTACACCTTC
-,TRBD2,TRBV6-2/TRBV6-3,TRBJ2-1,CASSRLAGTYNEQFF,TGTGCCAGCAGTCGGCTAGCGGGAACCTACAATGAGCAGTTCTTC
-,TRBD2,TRBV4-3,TRBJ2-5,CASSQEAWSGGAETQYF,TGCGCCAGCAGCCAAGAAGCTTGGAGCGGGGGGGCAGAGACCCAGTACTTC
-,-,TRBV7-6,TRBJ2-1,CASSFPGNNEQFF,TGTGCCAGCAGCTTCCCAGGGAACAATGAGCAGTTCTTC
-,-,TRBV10-2,TRBJ2-7,CASRSDRDFYEQYF,TGCGCCAGCAGGTCAGACAGGGACTTTTACGAGCAGTACTTC
-,TRBD1,TRBV6-6,TRBJ2-4,CASSHRGNSVSKNIQYF,TGTGCCAGCAGTCACAGGGGGAATTCGGTGTCCAAAAACATTCAGTACTTC
-,-,TRBV20-1,TRBJ2-7,CSASSTGEISYEQYF,TGCAGTGCTAGTAGCACTGGGGAGATTTCCTACGAGCAGTACTTC
-,-,TRBV6-5,TRBJ2-2,CASRGAGTKLFF,TGTGCCAGCAGGGGAGCCGGGACAAAGCTGTTTTTT
-,TRBD1,TRBV6-5,TRBJ2-1,CASSKGQGRDEQFF,TGTGCCAGCAGTAAGGGACAGGGGCGGGATGAGCAGTTCTTC
once,TRBD1,TRBV6-2/TRBV6-3,TRBJ2-7,CASSWGQGVSYEQYF,TGTGCCAGCAGTTGGGGACAGGGGGTGTCCTACGAGCAGTACTTC
-,-,TRBV7-3,TRBJ2-1,CASSLIAGPPKFF,TGTGCCAGCAGCTTAATCGCGGGTCCCCCCAAGTTCTTC
-,-,TRBV5-1,TRBJ1-4,CASSLGLDTATNEKLFF,TGCGCCAGCAGCTTGGGACTGGACACCGCAACTAATGAAAAACTGTTTTTT
-,-,TRBV5-1,TRBJ1-3,CASSSQGAIRNTIYF,TGCGCCAGCAGCTCCCAAGGGGCCATACGAAACACCATATATTTT
-,-,TRBV7-8,TRBJ2-7,CASSPRSGAYEQYF,TGTGCCAGCAGCCCGAGATCAGGGGCCTACGAGCAGTACTTC